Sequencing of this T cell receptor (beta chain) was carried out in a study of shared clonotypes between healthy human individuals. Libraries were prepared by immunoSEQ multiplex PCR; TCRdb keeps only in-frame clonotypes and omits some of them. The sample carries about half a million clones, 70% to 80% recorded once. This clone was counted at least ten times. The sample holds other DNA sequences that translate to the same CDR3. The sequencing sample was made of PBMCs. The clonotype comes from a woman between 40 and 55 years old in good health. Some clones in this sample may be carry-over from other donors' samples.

The DNA of the CDR3 is TGTGCCAGCAGCAAAAAAGGGGTCTCTGGGGCCAACGTCCTGACTTTC. As protein: CASSKKGVSGANVLTF. V usage is TRBV7-2 and J usage is TRBJ2-6, with D possibly matching TRBD1 (5 bases). CDR1 and CDR2 (germline): SGHTA, FQGNSA. V lost 5 bases and J lost 0, with 11 bases in between. The CDR3 is 16 residues long. Full variable domain (outside the CDR3, taken from reference TRBV7-2 and TRBJ2-6): GAGVSQSPSNKVTEKGKDVELRCDPISGHTALYWYRQSLGQGLEFLIYFQGNSAPDKSGLPSDRFSAERTGGSVSTLTIQRTQQEDSAVYLCASSKKGVSGANVLTFGAGSRLTVL.